This T cell receptor (beta chain) came from a study of regulatory T cells in long-lasting Graves disease. The germline V and J ends were trimmed by 4 bases and 8 bases, with 12 bases remaining between them. Germline V gene data show CDR1 as GTSNPN and CDR2 as SVGIG (reference sequence). The length of the CDR3 is 12 residues. Indicated time point: newly diagnosed GD, antithyroid drugs for less than 3 months. PBMC-extracted RNA yielded the TCR library. Construction of the TCR beta libraries employed iRepertoire HTBI primers in conjunction with Arm-PCR of CDR3 regions. TCRdb recomputed calls from the multiplex PCR reads with MiXCR, one row per CDR3 protein. The sample has approximately 480,000 distinct CDR3 sequences; around 15% are singletons. This clonotype was recorded many times. These records were also assigned to another study, of T cells in Graves' hyperthyroidism and ophthalmopathy.

The specimen comprised peripheral blood mononuclear cells (PBMCs), sampled at new diagnosis, from a patient treated with antithyroid drugs. This TCR derives from a man aged 35-49 years with Graves disease. This chain joins TRBV30 and TRBJ2-1, with TRBD1 as a possible D gene (5 bases). The CDR3 bases are TGTGCCTGGAAGGGGAATGGGGATGAGCAGTTCTTC. Protein: CAWKGNGDEQFF.